Listed below are T cell receptor beta chains from one sample, sequenced in a study of vaccination effects on CD4 cells after COVID-19. Sequenced by immunoSEQ multiplex PCR; TCRdb stores in-frame clones only, minus some. Of tens of thousands of clones in the sample, around four fifths were seen once. These receptors' antigens are unknown. Sample: CD4+ T cells from PBMCs cultured with HCoV-229E spike peptides, taken after COVID-19 vaccination. These receptors all come from a human donor who received a COVID-19 vaccine. Each CDR3 is given with its conserved first and last residue. The D gene is left open where the match is weak. Clone size is given for some rows only: seen once, a few or many times, or a class if the clone is expanded.

D: NA
V: TRBV18
size: NA
J: TRBJ1-2
CDR3: CASSPPGSVNYGYTF
DNA: TGTGCCAGCTCACCTCCCGGGAGCGTCAACTATGGCTACACCTTC

D: NA
V: TRBV7-2
size: once
J: TRBJ2-6
CDR3: CASSFLSSGANVLTF
DNA: TGTGCCAGCAGCTTCCTCAGCTCTGGGGCCAACGTCCTGACTTTC

D: NA
V: TRBV7-3
size: NA
J: TRBJ2-1
CDR3: CASSSSDGNEQFF
DNA: TGTGCCAGCAGCTCCTCGGACGGCAATGAGCAGTTCTTC

D: TRBD1
V: TRBV24-1
size: NA
J: TRBJ2-2
CDR3: CATSDPPGQGANTGELFF
DNA: TGTGCCACCAGTGACCCCCCGGGACAGGGGGCGAACACCGGGGAGCTGTTTTTT

D: NA
V: TRBV5-4
size: NA
J: TRBJ2-2
CDR3: CASSLPRGTGELFF
DNA: TGTGCCAGCAGCTTACCTAGAGGAACCGGGGAGCTGTTTTTT

D: NA
V: TRBV5-1
size: NA
J: TRBJ1-1
CDR3: CASSPQGPTEAFF
DNA: TGCGCCAGCAGTCCTCAGGGGCCCACTGAAGCTTTCTTT

D: NA
V: TRBV30
size: NA
J: TRBJ1-5
CDR3: CAWSRDGGWDQPQHF
DNA: TGTGCCTGGAGCCGGGACGGTGGATGGGATCAGCCCCAGCATTTT

D: NA
V: TRBV7-2
size: once
J: TRBJ1-5
CDR3: CASSLGGAVGNQPQHF
DNA: TGTGCCAGCAGCTTAGGGGGGGCAGTAGGCAATCAGCCCCAGCATTTT

D: NA
V: TRBV12-3/TRBV12-4
size: NA
J: TRBJ1-6
CDR3: CASSFPNSPLHF
DNA: TGTGCCAGCAGTTTCCCGAATTCACCCCTCCACTTT

D: NA
V: TRBV28
size: NA
J: TRBJ1-6
CDR3: CASSLGIKVPLHF
DNA: TGTGCCAGCAGTTTGGGCATTAAGGTCCCCCTCCACTTT

D: NA
V: TRBV5-4
size: NA
J: TRBJ2-5
CDR3: CASSRDQETQYF
DNA: TGTGCCAGCAGCAGGGATCAAGAGACCCAGTACTTC

D: TRBD1
V: TRBV28
size: NA
J: TRBJ1-4
CDR3: CASSSSGTVEKLFF
DNA: TGTGCCAGCAGTTCCTCCGGGACAGTTGAAAAACTGTTTTTT

D: NA
V: TRBV14
size: few
J: TRBJ1-1
CDR3: CASSQAKSGRRTEAFF
DNA: TGTGCCAGCAGCCAAGCGAAGTCAGGGCGGAGGACTGAAGCTTTCTTT

D: TRBD2
V: TRBV6-2/TRBV6-3
size: NA
J: TRBJ2-6
CDR3: CASSSGGAGANVLTF
DNA: TGTGCCAGCAGTTCGGGGGGGGCTGGGGCCAACGTCCTGACTTTC

D: TRBD2
V: TRBV18
size: NA
J: TRBJ2-3
CDR3: CASSPVAIVGGSTDTQYF
DNA: TGTGCCAGCTCACCCGTCGCAATTGTGGGGGGGTCGACAGATACGCAGTATTTT

D: NA
V: TRBV6-5
size: NA
J: TRBJ2-1
CDR3: CASSYPHEQFF
DNA: TGTGCCAGCAGTTACCCCCATGAGCAGTTCTTC

D: NA
V: TRBV7-3
size: NA
J: TRBJ1-2
CDR3: CASSPDGRKNYGYTF
DNA: TGTGCCAGCAGCCCGGATGGACGGAAGAACTATGGCTACACCTTC

D: NA
V: TRBV4-3
size: NA
J: TRBJ2-3
CDR3: CASSLQAGGRDTQYF
DNA: TGCGCCAGCAGCCTCCAGGCTGGGGGGCGGGATACGCAGTATTTT

D: NA
V: TRBV2
size: few
J: TRBJ1-5
CDR3: CASRPRGSQPQHF
DNA: TGTGCCAGCCGGCCGAGGGGATCTCAGCCCCAGCATTTT

D: NA
V: TRBV3-1/TRBV3-2
size: NA
J: TRBJ2-6
CDR3: CASSQGVNSGANVLTF
DNA: TGTGCCAGCAGCCAAGGAGTAAACTCTGGGGCCAACGTCCTGACTTTC

D: NA
V: TRBV7-2
size: NA
J: TRBJ1-1
CDR3: CASSLERRYEAFF
DNA: TGTGCCAGCAGCTTAGAGAGACGGTATGAAGCTTTCTTT

D: NA
V: TRBV7-2
size: NA
J: TRBJ2-4
CDR3: CASSLGRGGNIQYF
DNA: TGTGCCAGCAGCTTAGGCCGTGGGGGAAACATTCAGTACTTC

D: TRBD1
V: TRBV5-1
size: NA
J: TRBJ1-4
CDR3: CASSLNPVQGAGEKLFF
DNA: TGCGCCAGCAGCTTGAACCCCGTACAGGGGGCGGGGGAAAAACTGTTTTTT

D: TRBD1
V: TRBV28
size: NA
J: TRBJ1-5
CDR3: CASSLNLGQGNQPQHF
DNA: TGTGCCAGCAGTTTAAACCTTGGACAGGGCAATCAGCCCCAGCATTTT

D: NA
V: TRBV5-4
size: NA
J: TRBJ1-6
CDR3: CASSLWSSPLHF
DNA: TGTGCCAGCAGCCTCTGGTCCTCACCCCTCCACTTT

D: NA
V: TRBV27
size: NA
J: TRBJ2-5
CDR3: CASGPLRAGETQYF
DNA: TGTGCCAGCGGACCCCTGAGGGCGGGAGAGACCCAGTACTTC

D: NA
V: TRBV27
size: NA
J: TRBJ2-3
CDR3: CASSVSRGDTQYF
DNA: TGTGCCAGCAGTGTGAGCAGGGGTGATACGCAGTATTTT

D: TRBD1
V: TRBV12-3/TRBV12-4
size: NA
J: TRBJ2-4
CDR3: CASSTGTGNIQYF
DNA: TGTGCCAGCAGTACCGGGACAGGAAACATTCAGTACTTC

D: TRBD1
V: TRBV18
size: NA
J: TRBJ1-1
CDR3: CASSLLTGDTEAFF
DNA: TGTGCCAGCTCACTTCTAACAGGGGACACTGAAGCTTTCTTT